Sequencing of this TCR beta chain was carried out in a study of blood T cell repertoires in COVID-19 (dated by TCRdb to the early 2020s). Background for the entire study: Samples from collaborators originated in the United States, Italy and Spain and spanned both the acute and convalescent phases of COVID-19. The repertoires were released in a freely available public database intended as a resource for research on the immune response to SARS-CoV-2. The dataset comprised deeply sampled blood TCRbeta repertoires from subjects exposed to, actively infected with, or recovered from COVID-19. Sample metadata almost always included a de-identified subject ID, COVID-19 status, age in years and sex. Where available, HLA class I and class II types were taken from metadata supplied by the sample provider and were not determined by assay-based typing. The prospective study material was composed of cDNA or gDNA derived from T cells, B-cell-depleted T cells, or PBMCs. Samples came from the ongoing ImmuneRACE study (first 160 participants) plus 1,254 subjects from 6 global collaborators.

Turning to this clone: Its cognate antigen has yet to be identified. Within one base of it there is no much larger clone, and no base qualities were kept.

What the research found in general, with its limitations: The amount of clinical and demographic metadata varied by source and participant and was provided uncurated.

Enrolling through a virtual design, the prospective study's participants ranged in age from about 18 to 100 years and lived across some 23 United States geographic areas. To assign participants to cohorts, the prospective study relied on clinical history that participants themselves reported in a screening survey and a study questionnaire. Recovered participants in ImmuneRACE Cohort 3 were defined as having two consecutive negative NP/OP PCR tests, clearance from a healthcare professional, or resolution of symptoms. Mobile phlebotomists in the prospective study collected whole blood, serum and a nasopharyngeal or oropharyngeal swab from every participant. Participants in the prospective study had the option to provide additional blood draws and questionnaires over a roughly 2-month period. Prospective study blood samples were shipped either frozen or at room temperature before DNA extraction. Inclusive of the bounding cysteine and phenylalanine, the CDR3 is 13 residues long. The sequence is cut down to CDR3 DNA, 39 bases in frame from base 1. Looking up the germline V gene (reference sequence) yields CDR1 GTSNPN and CDR2 SVGIG. V has 8 bases trimmed and J has 2 bases trimmed; junction bases matching no gene number 5.

The immunoSEQ Assay, a bias-controlled multiplex PCR, was used to amplify TCRbeta CDR3 regions from genomic DNA. The original methods were these. Within the assay, amplification of reference gene primers was used to estimate how many nucleated cells each sample contained. To quantify the absolute abundance of each unique TCRbeta CDR3 rearrangement, sequence reads were collapsed and filtered. For each sample, productive Simpson clonality was calculated as the square root of Simpson's diversity index across productive rearrangements. Drawn from immuneACCESS, this table holds only the in-frame rearrangements with V and J called that TCRdb kept. Clones are partly lost; checked studies trace under half to an unresolved V gene and leave the rest unexplained. V, J and clone size derive from that table, while D and trimming were established from the DNA sequence. A total of nearly 200,000 clones appear in this sample, 89% of them only once. The ten largest clones capture over 7% of the sample.

The sequence was collected from a woman between 18 and 29 years old who had recovered from COVID-19. Specimen: PBMCs or T cells enriched from blood (not recorded which). Recombination connected TRBV30 to TRBJ2-2; 7 bases in between match TRBD1. CDR3 region: CARQGENTGELFF. The sequence in DNA is TGTGCCCGACAGGGCGAAAACACCGGGGAGCTGTTTTTT. With the portions outside the CDR3 filled from the reference TRBV30 and TRBJ2-2 genes, the complete variable region becomes SQTIHQWPATLVQPVGSPLSLECTVEGTSNPNLYWYRQAAGRGLQLLFYSVGIGQISSEVPQNLSASRPQDRQFILSSKKLLLSDSGFYLCARQGENTGELFFGEGSRLTVL.